This record looks at one TCR beta chain sequence and its context. This sample is drawn from a study of blood T cell repertoires in COVID-19. The CDR3 contains 10 residues. Trimming pared 8 bases from V and 10 bases from J, leaving 11 bases between. Germline V gene data show CDR1 as MNHEY and CDR2 as SVGAGI. Sequencing was performed with immunoSEQ multiplex PCR; in TCRdb, only in-frame clones are kept and a portion is missing. Altogether around 250,000 clones are present, about 87% being singletons, with the ten largest covering roughly 10%. The V and J genes are TRBV6-5 and TRBJ1-1, with a tentative D call TRBD1 (5 bases). The clonotype comes from a woman in her 70s with COVID-19, enrolled during active disease. Sequenced material: peripheral blood. The CDR3 DNA reads TGTGCCAGCGGGGGAGGAGCAGCTTTCTTT. This sequence encodes CASGGGAAFF.